Shown below are 24 T cell receptor beta chains from a single sample sequenced in a study of cytomegalovirus exposure and HLA in healthy donors. This PCR relied on a set of 60 Vbeta primers and 13 Jbeta primers. Repertoires were generated with immunoSEQ multiplex PCR, while TCRdb's copy carries only in-frame clones and drops some. The sample yields about 72,000 clones, around 80% seen once. Material: PBMCs. These receptors were taken from a man aged 18 to 30 in good health and CMV-seronegative.

This chain uses TRBV27 with TRBJ2-1; D remains unclear. The CDR3 has 12 residues. V was shortened by 5 bases and J by 8 bases, with 10 bases between the two germline ends. Germline lookup yields CDR1 MNHEY and CDR2 SMNVEV (reference sequence). CDR3 DNA sequence: TGTGCCAGCAGTCCGACACGCGATGAGCAGTTCTTC. Residues: CASSPTRDEQFF.

The V and J genes are TRBV7-2 and TRBJ2-1; D is unclear. Germline-derived CDR1 and CDR2 are SGHTA and FQGNSA. This CDR3 has 12 residues. V dropped 6 bases and J dropped 4 bases, with 7 bases sitting between them. This CDR3 reads CASSHQYNEQFF. For the CDR3, the DNA is TGTGCCAGCAGTCACCAGTACAATGAGCAGTTCTTC.

This clone appeared a single time. CDR3 nucleotides: TGTGCCAGCAGCTTAGTAAGCTCAGGGGTAGAGCAGTACTTC. It translates to CASSLVSSGVEQYF. V is TRBV7-2 and J is TRBJ2-7, with a possible D match to TRBD1 (6 bases). Germline-derived CDR1 and CDR2 are SGHTA and FQGNSA. V was trimmed by 1 base and J by 7 bases, leaving 14 bases between them. This CDR3 has 14 amino acids.

The J gene is TRBJ2-2, the V gene TRBV27; D is unresolved. Per germline, CDR1 MNHEY and CDR2 SMNVEV (reference sequence). The V end lost 10 bases, the J end lost 2 bases, and 5 bases lay between the germline ends. The CDR3 runs to 11 residues. The CDR3 loop is CATKNTGELFF. Here the CDR3 DNA reads TGTGCCACCAAAAACACCGGGGAGCTGTTTTTT.

This clone occurred a few times. V is TRBV6-1 and J is TRBJ1-2, with unresolved D. The V and J ends lost 4 bases and 1 base respectively, with 7 bases between them. Looked up from germline, CDR1 is MNHNS and CDR2 is SASEGT. The CDR3 is 13 residues long. CDR3 sequence reads: CASSVYRNYGYTF. CDR3 coding DNA: TGTGCCAGCAGTGTTTATCGTAACTATGGCTACACCTTC.

This clone was observed a few times. The sample carries other DNA sequences with the same CDR3. The chain employs TRBV29-1 and TRBJ2-5, with 8 bases matching TRBD1. V was clipped by 4 bases and J by 3 bases; unmatched bases: 1. Germline loops: CDR1 SQVTM, CDR2 ANQGSEA. The CDR3 is made up of 12 amino acids. DNA of the CDR3: TGCAGCGTTGCGACAGGGGAAGAGACCCAGTACTTC. Translation gives CSVATGEETQYF.

The chain recombines TRBV6-1 with TRBJ1-2; D is ambiguous. CDR1 and CDR2 (germline): MNHNS, SASEGT. Between the trimmed V and J ends, which lost 10 bases and 5 bases, there was a span of 17 bases. The CDR3 has 13 residues. In DNA form, the CDR3 reads TGTGCCACCAAAGCGGCTATTCGGTATGGCTACACCTTC. Protein product: CATKAAIRYGYTF.

This clone was seen more than once but under ten times. The CDR3 coding sequence is TGCGCCAGCAGCTTAGAGGTGACCGCCGGGGAGCTGTTTTTT. As protein: CASSLEVTAGELFF. J is TRBJ2-2 and V is TRBV5-1; D uncertain. CDR1 is SGHRS and CDR2 is YFSETQ in the germline V gene. V lost 2 bases and J 6 bases, leaving 11 bases between the germline ends. The CDR3 consists of 14 residues.

This chain links TRBV11-3 with TRBJ1-2, with D possibly TRBD1 on 5 matching bases. Germline-derived CDR1 and CDR2 are SGHNT and YENEEA. CDR3 size: 13 residues. V lost 3 bases to trimming and J lost 7 bases, with 12 bases between them. The CDR3 loop is CASSFNPRGGYTF. The CDR3, as DNA: TGTGCCAGCAGCTTCAATCCTAGGGGTGGCTACACCTTC.

V usage is TRBV7-3 and J usage is TRBJ2-1; 8 bases align to TRBD1. Germline CDR1 and CDR2: SGHTA and FQGTGA. This CDR3 comprises 15 residues. The junction had 6 bases not matched to a gene; V was cut back by 0 bases and J by 8 bases. The CDR3 spells CASSLTQGAPHEQFF. The DNA for the CDR3 is TGTGCCAGCAGCTTAACGCAGGGGGCGCCCCATGAGCAGTTCTTC.

The V and J genes are TRBV6-5 and TRBJ2-7, with 7 bases matching TRBD1. The V gene's germline CDR1 is MNHEY and CDR2 SVGAGI. This CDR3 has 15 residues. V lost 3 bases, J lost 1 base, and 6 bases stayed unmatched. CDR3 region: CASSYRRTGSYEQYF. The CDR3 DNA sequence: TGTGCCAGCAGTTATCGACGGACAGGATCCTACGAGCAGTACTTC.

As for this clone: Mismatch with germline at one junction end may stem from a read error. The chain employs TRBV19 and TRBJ2-1; 8 bases map to TRBD1. The CDR3 contains 14 residues. Germline CDR1 LNHDA, CDR2 SQIVND (reference sequence). This CDR3 reads CANSIRTGNNEQFF. The CDR3 DNA sequence: TGTGCCAATAGTATCAGGACAGGGAACAATGAGCAGTTCTTC.

This rearrangement joins TRBV4-1 to TRBJ2-5; D remains unclear. The CDR3 length is 14 residues. V was pared by 0 bases and J by 5 bases, with 10 bases between. Germline V gene data show CDR1 as MGHRA and CDR2 as YSYEKL. CDR3 bases: TGCGCCAGCAGCCAAGAGGTGGGCCGGGAGACCCAGTACTTC. This sequence encodes CASSQEVGRETQYF.

The rearrangement links TRBV6-5 to TRBJ2-5; TRBD2 matches at 7 bases. The CDR3 is made up of 15 amino acids. Germline loops: CDR1 MNHEY, CDR2 SVGAGI. The V segment lost 2 bases and the J segment 4 bases; nucleotides outside the gene matches: 7. This CDR3 is CASSYRQGGGETQYF. CDR3 nucleotides: TGTGCCAGCAGTTACCGGCAGGGCGGGGGAGAGACCCAGTACTTC.

The chain has TRBV6-1 and TRBJ2-7, with 7 bases matching TRBD1. J lost 4 bases, V lost 7 bases, and 4 bases had no gene match. This CDR3 has 12 residues. CDR1 MNHNS and CDR2 SASEGT come from the germline V gene. The CDR3 nucleotides are TGTGCCAGCACCCGGGACAGTTACGAGCAGTACTTC. This translates into CASTRDSYEQYF.

This clone was counted once. One end of the junction does not line up with germline, which may come from a read error. This sequence joins TRBV4-1 and TRBJ1-1; 7 bases match TRBD1. In germline, CDR1 is MGHRA, CDR2 YSYEKL. CDR3 length: 16 residues. Here the CDR3 reads CASSQDPWQGGTEAFF. CDR3 coding DNA: TGTGCCAGCAGCCAAGATCCTTGGCAGGGGGGCACTGAAGCTTTCTTT.

The J gene is TRBJ2-7, the V gene TRBV6-6; D possibly corresponds to TRBD1 (6 bases). Germline V gene data show CDR1 as MNHNY and CDR2 as SVGAGI (reference sequence). CDR3 length equals 13 residues. Trimming pared 6 bases from V and 7 bases from J, leaving 16 bases between. The CDR3 region has the DNA TGTGCCAGCAGAACTACAGGGAATTGGGAGCAGTACTTC. Translated: CASRTTGNWEQYF.

The V gene is TRBV7-9, the J gene TRBJ1-1; D uncertain. The V end lost 4 bases, the J end lost 5 bases, and 20 bases lay between the germline ends. Germline V gene data show CDR1 as SEHNR and CDR2 as FQNEAQ (reference sequence). This CDR3 contains 16 residues. CDR3 DNA sequence: TGTGCCAGCAGCTACAGTCCCCCGGGAAGGGTAACTGAAGCTTTCTTT. Translated: CASSYSPPGRVTEAFF.

V usage is TRBV6-5 and J usage is TRBJ1-2, with D possibly matching TRBD1 (5 bases). V was shortened by 6 bases and J by 4 bases, with 15 bases between the two germline ends. Germline V gives CDR1 MNHEY, CDR2 SVGAGI. The length of the CDR3 is 14 residues. The DNA for the CDR3 is TGTGCCAGCAGGATCCGACAGTTTTCCTATGGCTACACCTTC. Protein: CASRIRQFSYGYTF.

V usage is TRBV7-8 and J usage is TRBJ2-4; TRBD1 aligns across 8 bases. There are 20 residues in the CDR3. V dropped 2 bases and J dropped 8; count of bases not matched to a gene: 23. The germline V gene encodes CDR1 SGHVS and CDR2 FQNEAQ. In nucleotides, the CDR3 is TGTGCCAGCAGCTTAAGGCGGACAGGGCGCTCGGGTCCCTTAAAGGACATTCAGTACTTC. This codes for CASSLRRTGRSGPLKDIQYF.

This chain uses TRBV9 with TRBJ1-4; TRBD1 matches 9 bases. Germline V gives CDR1 SGDLS, CDR2 YYNGEE. J gave up 7 bases and V 0 bases, and 10 bases lay outside the gene matches. This CDR3 has 17 amino acids. The CDR3 coding sequence is TGTGCCAGCAGCGTAGCAGCTTGGGTACAGGGGGCTGAAAAACTGTTTTTT. Its translation: CASSVAAWVQGAEKLFF.

The chain uses TRBV7-6 and TRBJ2-7; 9 positions agree with TRBD1. This CDR3 spans 16 amino acids. J gave up 4 bases and V 4 bases, and 11 bases lay outside the gene matches. Germline values: CDR1 SGHVS, CDR2 FNYEAQ. CDR3 DNA sequence: TGTGCCAGCAGCTCTAGGTTTACAGGGGGCGAATACGAGCAGTACTTC. Its protein is CASSSRFTGGEYEQYF.

This clone was picked up one time. This chain joins TRBV4-1 and TRBJ1-5; 7 bases match TRBD1. The CDR3 extends over 16 amino acids. Unmatched junction bases numbered 11, after V lost 4 bases and J lost 5 bases. Germline-derived CDR1 and CDR2 are MGHRA and YSYEKL. CDR3 nucleotide sequence: TGCGCCAGCAGCCCAGACACAGGGGCCGAAGATCAGCCCCAGCATTTT. The encoded protein is CASSPDTGAEDQPQHF.

The chain links TRBV29-1 to TRBJ2-3; 8 bases agree with TRBD2. Germline lookup yields CDR1 SQVTM and CDR2 ANQGSEA. This CDR3 has 15 amino acids. V shed 7 bases and J 2 bases; nucleotides not matched to a gene: 11. CDR3: CSADGSGANTDTQYF. Here the CDR3 DNA reads TGCAGCGCGGATGGTAGCGGGGCCAACACAGATACGCAGTATTTT.